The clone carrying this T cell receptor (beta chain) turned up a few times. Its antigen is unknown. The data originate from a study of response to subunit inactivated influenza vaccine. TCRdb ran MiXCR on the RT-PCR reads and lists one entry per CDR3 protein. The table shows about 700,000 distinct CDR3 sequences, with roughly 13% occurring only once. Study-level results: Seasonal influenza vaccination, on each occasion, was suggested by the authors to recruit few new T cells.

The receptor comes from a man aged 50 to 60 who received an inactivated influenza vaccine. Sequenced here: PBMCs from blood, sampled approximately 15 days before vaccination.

As DNA, the CDR3 is TGCGCCAGCAGCCCGACAGGGTCTAACCAAGAGACCCAGTACTTC. It encodes CASSPTGSNQETQYF. This chain uses TRBV4-1 with TRBJ2-5; 7 bases fit TRBD1. This CDR3 region has 15 residues. From germline, CDR1 is MGHRA and CDR2 YSYEKL. The ends lost 4 bases at V and 0 bases at J; junction bases unmatched: 5.